This TCR beta chain was identified in a study of blood T cells in healthy people across ages. With a J-beta primer mix and a sample-barcoded 5' primer, a second PCR ran roughly 6 to 11 cycles. TCRdb ran MiXCR on the 5' RACE reads and lists one entry per CDR3 protein. The sample includes hundreds of thousands of distinct CDR3 sequences, around a quarter of them seen just once. This clonotype has just a few counts. Trimming cost V 0 bases and J 14 bases; bases outside gene matches: 9. The CDR3 is 15 amino acids. In germline, CDR1 is SGHKS, CDR2 YYEKEE (reference sequence). The same sample was also studied in work on T cells of mothers and their children. This second report adds: Researchers put all of the extracted RNA into cDNA synthesis, using around 1.4 ug per 15 ul. Sequencing returned over 8 million TCR beta CDR3 reads per mother and roughly 3 million per child.

J is TRBJ2-1 and V is TRBV5-5, with 12 bases aligning to TRBD2. The sample taken for sequencing was blood. The sequence was obtained from a boy between 5 and 17 years old in good health. CDR3 DNA sequence: TGTGCCAGCAGCTTGGGGGCTAGCGGGAGGGCCTGGGAGTTCTTC. Translating it yields CASSLGASGRAWEFF.